This T cell receptor beta chain was recorded in a study of blood T cell repertoires in COVID-19. The method was immunoSEQ multiplex PCR; TCRdb's version includes in-frame clones alone and lacks a portion of them. The sample includes around 85,000 clones, around 89% seen only once; the top ten take 0.95% to 1.5%. In terms of age and location, participants ranged from about 18 to 90 years and lived in under 30 US areas. This clone came up many times. CDR3 length: 16 amino acids. Germline V gene sequence: CDR1 MNHEY, CDR2 SVGEGT. Trimming pared 2 bases from V and 1 base from J, leaving 14 bases between. Sequenced input: PBMCs or T cells enriched from blood (not recorded which). This sequence originates from a woman aged 45-59 years with acute COVID-19. The rearrangement links TRBV6-2 or TRBV6-3 to TRBJ1-1; possible D gene TRBD1, 5 bases. The CDR3 nucleotides are TGTGCCAGCAGTTACCCCGGTTATACAGGGAACACTGAAGCTTTCTTT. It specifies CASSYPGYTGNTEAFF.